The rows below give T cell receptor beta chains drawn from one sample of a study of cytotoxic CD8 clonotypes in ibrutinib-treated CLL. Sequencing was performed with immunoSEQ multiplex PCR; in TCRdb, only in-frame clones are kept and a portion is missing. The table lists about 160,000 clones, around nine tenths of them singletons. Material: PBMCs, obtained at disease progression, from a patient treated with ibrutinib. All receptors derive from a human donor with chronic lymphocytic leukemia. Each CDR3 is given with its conserved first and last residue. Each record gives: D gene, V gene, J gene, clone size, CDR3 DNA, CDR3 protein. The D gene is left open where the match is weak. Size is stated for part of the rows, as once, few or many counts, or as a class when the clone is expanded.

>.|TRBV30|TRBJ2-7|.
TGTGCCTGGAGTTATCAGGGGGGTTACGAGCAGTACTTC
CAWSYQGGYEQYF
>.|TRBV7-6|TRBJ2-5|.
TGTGCCAGCGGGGAGACCCAGTACTTC
CASGETQYF
>.|TRBV7-8|TRBJ1-3|.
TGTGCCAGCATCAACGACCCCGCTGGAAACACCATATATTTT
CASINDPAGNTIYF
>.|TRBV4-1|TRBJ2-7|once
TGCGCCAGCAGCCAAGTGGGAACAGACCCTTACTACGAGCAGTACTTC
CASSQVGTDPYYEQYF
>TRBD2|TRBV4-3|TRBJ2-7|.
TGCGCCAGCAGCCTGCAAACCCCGAAACTAGCGGGAGTCAGTTCGCGTGAGCAGTACTTC
CASSLQTPKLAGVSSREQYF
>TRBD1|TRBV29-1|TRBJ1-1|once
TGCAGCCTTGACCCTCTTTATTCGACAGGGGACACTGAAGCTTTCTTT
CSLDPLYSTGDTEAFF
>.|TRBV6-5|TRBJ2-1|.
TGTGCCAGCAGTTACCTTTCGGGTATCGTGAAGTTCTTC
CASSYLSGIVKFF
>.|TRBV30|TRBJ1-2|.
TGTGCCTCTACTCGACAAATCCAGGCTCACTATGGCTACACCTTC
CASTRQIQAHYGYTF
>TRBD2|TRBV7-8|TRBJ2-7|.
TGTGCCACCCGACCGGGGGGGCTAGCGGAAGCCTACGAGCAGTACTTC
CATRPGGLAEAYEQYF
>.|TRBV10-2|TRBJ1-1|.
TGCGCCAGCCCCTTGGACGAGGTCGCTACTGAAGCTTTCTTT
CASPLDEVATEAFF
>.|TRBV11-2|TRBJ2-3|.
TGTGCCAGCAGCTTCGTAGGATCCACAGATACGCAGTATTTT
CASSFVGSTDTQYF
>.|TRBV19|TRBJ1-5|.
TGTGCCAGTAGCTACATACAGGACAGTAAACAGCCCCAGCATTTT
CASSYIQDSKQPQHF
>.|TRBV4-2|TRBJ2-2|.
TGTGCCAGCAGCCGACTCCCTTTAACCGGGGAGCTGTTTTTT
CASSRLPLTGELFF
>TRBD2|TRBV7-9|TRBJ2-7|.
TGTGCCAGCAGCCTCCCCGCTGCCGGGACTAGTTTCACCTACGAGCAGTACTTC
CASSLPAAGTSFTYEQYF
>.|TRBV5-4|TRBJ2-7|few
TGTGCCAGCAGCTTGGTTGGGTCCTCCTACGAGCAGTACTTC
CASSLVGSSYEQYF
>.|TRBV4-2|TRBJ2-7|.
TGTGCCAGCAGCCTACTAGGGGTGGAGCAGTACTTC
CASSLLGVEQYF
>TRBD1|TRBV19|TRBJ1-5|few
TGTGCCAGTAGGGACAGGGAGAATCAGCCCCAGCATTTT
CASRDRENQPQHF
>TRBD1|TRBV18|TRBJ1-2|.
TGTGCCAGCTCACCACAGACAGGGTTGGGTGGCTACACCTTC
CASSPQTGLGGYTF
>.|TRBV5-1|TRBJ2-2|.
TGCGCCAGCAGCTTTTCCCGCGTGACAGGCCCAACCGGGGAGCTGTTTTTT
CASSFSRVTGPTGELFF
>.|TRBV9|TRBJ2-7|.
TGTGCCAGCAGCGTAGAGGTATTGGGGGTTAACGAGCAGTACTTC
CASSVEVLGVNEQYF
>TRBD1|TRBV6-1|TRBJ1-5|.
TGTGCCAGCAGTGGACAGGGTATTTCTCAGCCCCAGCATTTT
CASSGQGISQPQHF
>.|TRBV5-1|TRBJ1-5|.
TGCGCCAGCAGCTTGGGCAGCGACAATCAGCCCCAGCATTTT
CASSLGSDNQPQHF
>TRBD1|TRBV19|TRBJ1-5|.
TGTGCCAGTAGGGGACAGGGTGGTTACAGCAATCAGCCCCAGCATTTT
CASRGQGGYSNQPQHF
>.|TRBV19|TRBJ2-4|once
TGTGCAACAGGTGGGATTTGGAACATTCAGTACTTC
CATGGIWNIQYF
>TRBD2|TRBV5-1|TRBJ2-7|.
TGCGCCAGCAGCTTCGGAGCGGGAGCCTACGAGCAGTACTTC
CASSFGAGAYEQYF
>.|TRBV18|TRBJ1-1|.
TGTGCCAGCTCAGGTGGGACCCCACCGAACACTGAAGCTTTCTTT
CASSGGTPPNTEAFF
>.|TRBV9|TRBJ1-1|few
TGTGCCAGCAGCTTAGGCGGACCAGCGGCTTTCTTT
CASSLGGPAAFF
>.|TRBV2|TRBJ1-2|.
TGTGCCAGCAGTGACTCGAGGGACTATGGCTACACCTTC
CASSDSRDYGYTF
>.|TRBV5-1|TRBJ2-7|.
TGCGCCAGCAGCTTAGGCGCCCAGCCGCAGTACTTC
CASSLGAQPQYF
>.|TRBV18|TRBJ1-5|few
TGTGCCAGCTCACGCGACAGCGATCAGCCCCAGCATTTT
CASSRDSDQPQHF
>.|TRBV25-1|TRBJ1-4|.
TGTGCCAGCAGTGAATCGGCTGACTATTATGAAAAACTGTTTTTT
CASSESADYYEKLFF
>.|TRBV6-7|TRBJ2-1|.
TGTGCCAGCAGTTACTCCCCTTCGAGGCCTGGGGGAAAAAATGAGCAGTTCTTC
CASSYSPSRPGGKNEQFF
>.|TRBV18|TRBJ2-5|once
TGTGCCAGCTCACCCGCCCTCCAAGAGACCCAGTACTTC
CASSPALQETQYF
>TRBD1|TRBV18|TRBJ2-3|.
TGTGCCAGCTCGAGGGACAGGGTGGATACGCAGTATTTT
CASSRDRVDTQYF
>TRBD1|TRBV25-1|TRBJ1-4|.
TGTGCCAGCAGTGTAGGCCTTCGACAGGGCGTGGTAGTTGAAAAACTGTTTTTT
CASSVGLRQGVVVEKLFF
>TRBD2|TRBV4-2|TRBJ2-2|.
TGTGCCAGCAGCCATCTAGCGGGAGAGAACACCGGGGAGCTGTTTTTT
CASSHLAGENTGELFF
>.|TRBV7-2|TRBJ1-5|once
TGTGCCAGCAGCTTAGAAGTCGTCCCGGGTCTATCTAATCAGCCCCAGCATTTT
CASSLEVVPGLSNQPQHF
>.|TRBV5-1|TRBJ1-2|.
TGCGCCAGCAGCTTGGGGACCTATGGCTACACCTTC
CASSLGTYGYTF
>TRBD2|TRBV29-1|TRBJ2-1|.
TGCAGCGTTGAAAGCGGCCCGGGGAGGGCCACCTACAATGAGCAGTTCTTC
CSVESGPGRATYNEQFF
>TRBD2|TRBV11-2|TRBJ2-7|.
TGTGCCAGCAGCCCCCGCGGGGGCGAGCAGTACTTC
CASSPRGGEQYF
>TRBD1|TRBV7-9|TRBJ1-5|few
TGTGCCAGCAGCCCGGGACAGGGCAATCAGCCCCAGCATTTT
CASSPGQGNQPQHF
>.|TRBV30|TRBJ2-7|.
TGTGCCTGGAGTGTCTATGGACGAAATTACGAGCAGTACTTC
CAWSVYGRNYEQYF
>.|TRBV6-6|TRBJ2-7|.
TGTGCCACCGGGGGAGGGACATACGAGCAGTACTTC
CATGGGTYEQYF
>.|TRBV28|TRBJ2-5|.
TGTGCCAGCAGTTTAAGGTTTCAAGAGACCCAGTACTTC
CASSLRFQETQYF
>.|TRBV9|TRBJ1-3|.
TGTGCCAGCAGCGTAGGGTCAGGGCGCCGGAACACCATATATTTT
CASSVGSGRRNTIYF
>.|TRBV19|TRBJ2-7|few
TGTGCCAGTAGTAACAGGACCCCTCGGAACTACGAGCAGTACTTC
CASSNRTPRNYEQYF
>.|TRBV5-1|TRBJ2-2|few
TGCGCCAGCAGCTGGACAGTCTCCGGGGAGCTGTTTTTT
CASSWTVSGELFF
>.|TRBV2|TRBJ2-7|.
TGTGCCAGCAGTGAATCCCAGCTAGGTGAGCAGTACTTC
CASSESQLGEQYF
>.|TRBV5-4|TRBJ1-1|.
TGTGCCAGCAGCTCGACAGGAGTAAACACTGAAGCTTTCTTT
CASSSTGVNTEAFF
>.|TRBV12-5|TRBJ2-2|.
TGTGCTAGTGGTTTGGGGGTGACCGGGGAGCTGTTTTTT
CASGLGVTGELFF
>TRBD1|TRBV7-6|TRBJ1-5|.
TGTGCCAGCAGCTTTTCCGGGACAGCAGGCCAGCCCCAGCATTTT
CASSFSGTAGQPQHF
>.|TRBV12-5|TRBJ2-2|.
TGTGCTAGTGGTTCATACACCGGGGAGCTGTTTTTT
CASGSYTGELFF
>TRBD1|TRBV5-1|TRBJ1-1|.
TGCGCCAGCAGCTTGGAAGAGGGGGCGACCCCGAGAGCTTTCTTT
CASSLEEGATPRAFF
>.|TRBV6-7|TRBJ2-2|once
TGTGCCAGCAGTTACTCGACGGACAGCGCGAACACCGGGGAGCTGTTTTTT
CASSYSTDSANTGELFF
>TRBD2|TRBV5-1|TRBJ2-7|.
TGCGCCAGCAGCTTAGAGACTAGCGGGAGCATATACGAGCAGTACTTC
CASSLETSGSIYEQYF
>.|TRBV5-1|TRBJ2-7|once
TGCGCCAGCAGCCCACTAGGGGGGTCGGACGAGCAGTACTTC
CASSPLGGSDEQYF